The subject of this entry is one T cell receptor beta chain. CDR1 is MDHEN and CDR2 is SYDVKM in the germline V gene. The CDR3 is 14 amino acids. Trimming removed 5 bases from V and 4 bases from J, with 15 bases in between. As originally analysed: The assay estimated nucleated cells by amplifying reference gene primers. Assay used: immunoSEQ multiplex PCR; TCRdb lists only in-frame clones, some missing. The V and J calls and clone size are taken from that table; D and trimming were inferred from the DNA. The profile covers approximately 200,000 clones, with about 81% appearing a single time and about 11% taken by the ten largest. The source of the sample is a study of blood T cell repertoires in COVID-19. For the study at large: Samples taken during acute and convalescent COVID-19 were collected in the United States, Italy and Spain.

Patients in Seattle were enrolled during active infection, then followed longitudinally. The sequencing input was peripheral blood. The receptor's source is a woman of 80 years or more with COVID-19, enrolled during active disease. The chain employs TRBV28 and TRBJ2-7; tentatively, D is TRBD1 (6 bases). In DNA, the CDR3 is TGTGCCAGCAGTCGCAACAGGGCCCTATACGAGCAGTACTTC. Translated, it gives CASSRNRALYEQYF. Full variable domain (outside the CDR3, taken from reference TRBV28 and TRBJ2-7): DVKVTQSSRYLVKRTGEKVFLECVQDMDHENMFWYRQDPGLGLRLIYFSYDVKMKEKGDIPEGYSVSREKKERFSLILESASTNQTSMYLCASSRNRALYEQYFGPGTRLTVT.